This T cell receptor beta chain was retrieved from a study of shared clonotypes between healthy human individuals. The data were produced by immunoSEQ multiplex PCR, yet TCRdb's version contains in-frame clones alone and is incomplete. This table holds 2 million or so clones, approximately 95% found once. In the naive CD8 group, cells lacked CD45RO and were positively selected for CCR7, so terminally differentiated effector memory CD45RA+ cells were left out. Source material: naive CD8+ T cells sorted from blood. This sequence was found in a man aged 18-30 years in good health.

Here the CDR3 reads CASSQDWSGSKFF. CDR3 bases: TGTGCCAGCAGCCAAGATTGGTCCGGTAGTAAGTTCTTC. The chain combines TRBV14 with TRBJ2-1; no definite D call. Germline CDR1 and CDR2: SGHDN and FVKESK. The germline V and J ends were trimmed by 0 bases and 14 bases, with 14 bases remaining between them. This CDR3 contains 13 residues.